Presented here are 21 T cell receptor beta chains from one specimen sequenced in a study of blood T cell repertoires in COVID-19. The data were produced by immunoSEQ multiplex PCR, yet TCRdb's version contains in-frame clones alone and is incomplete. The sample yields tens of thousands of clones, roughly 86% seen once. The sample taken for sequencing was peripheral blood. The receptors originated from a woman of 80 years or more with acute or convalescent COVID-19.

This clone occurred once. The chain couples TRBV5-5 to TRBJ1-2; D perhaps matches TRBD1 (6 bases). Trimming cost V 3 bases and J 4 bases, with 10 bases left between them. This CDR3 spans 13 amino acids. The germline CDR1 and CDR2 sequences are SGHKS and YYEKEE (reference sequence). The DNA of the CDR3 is TGTGCCAGCAGCTCTGGGGGGGCCTATGGCTACACCTTC. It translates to CASSSGGAYGYTF.

The CDR3 protein is CASSRSGGAKEQYF. The CDR3 DNA sequence: TGTGCCAGCAGCCGTAGCGGGGGGGCGAAAGAGCAGTACTTC. The chain carries TRBV9 and TRBJ2-7; 11 bases are a match to TRBD2. This CDR3 has 14 amino acids. The germline V gene has CDR1 SGDLS and CDR2 YYNGEE. The ends lost 4 bases at V and 7 bases at J; junction bases unmatched: 7.

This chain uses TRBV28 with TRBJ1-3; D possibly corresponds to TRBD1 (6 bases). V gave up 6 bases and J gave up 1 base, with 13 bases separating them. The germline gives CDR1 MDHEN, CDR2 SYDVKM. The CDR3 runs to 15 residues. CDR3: CASSLTGTSGNTIYF. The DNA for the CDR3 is TGTGCCAGCAGCTTAACCGGGACATCTGGAAACACCATATATTTT.

The CDR3 here is CASSLAGGGVLNEQFF. The CDR3, as DNA: TGTGCCAGCAGCTTGGCGGGCGGAGGGGTTTTGAATGAGCAGTTCTTC. This chain links TRBV5-4 with TRBJ2-1, with D tentatively TRBD2 (6 bases). The germline CDR1 and CDR2 sequences are SGHNT and YYREEE (reference sequence). Trimming left V 0 bases short and J 7 bases short, with 17 bases between. The CDR3 extends over 16 amino acids.

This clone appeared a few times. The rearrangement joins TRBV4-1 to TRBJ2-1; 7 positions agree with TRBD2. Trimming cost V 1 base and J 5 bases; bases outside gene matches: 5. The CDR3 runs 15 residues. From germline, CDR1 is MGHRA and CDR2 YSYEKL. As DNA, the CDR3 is TGCGCCAGCAGCCAAGGAACGGGAGGTAACAATGAGCAGTTCTTC. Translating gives CASSQGTGGNNEQFF.

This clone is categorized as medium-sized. The CDR3 sequence: CASIGTGVPRTEAFF. Written as DNA, the CDR3 is TGTGCCAGCATCGGGACAGGGGTCCCGAGAACTGAAGCTTTCTTT. The rearrangement links TRBV2 to TRBJ1-1, with TRBD1 matching over 10 bases. V shed 7 bases, J shed 5 bases, and the junction held 10 bases outside the gene matches. The CDR3 covers 15 residues. Germline V gene sequence: CDR1 SNHLY, CDR2 FYNNEI.

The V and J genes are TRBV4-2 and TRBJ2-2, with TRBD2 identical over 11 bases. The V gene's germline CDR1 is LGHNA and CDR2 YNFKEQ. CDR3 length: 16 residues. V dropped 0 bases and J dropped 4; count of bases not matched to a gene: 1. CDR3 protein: CASSQEGTSGTGELFF. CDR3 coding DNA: TGTGCCAGCAGCCAAGAGGGGACTAGCGGCACCGGGGAGCTGTTTTTT.

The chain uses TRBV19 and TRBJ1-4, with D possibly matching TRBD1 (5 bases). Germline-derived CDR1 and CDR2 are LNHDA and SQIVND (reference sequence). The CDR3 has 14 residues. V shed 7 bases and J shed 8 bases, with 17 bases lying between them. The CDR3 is CASTKGQGGEKLFF. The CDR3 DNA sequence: TGTGCCAGTACCAAGGGGCAGGGTGGGGAAAAACTGTTTTTT.

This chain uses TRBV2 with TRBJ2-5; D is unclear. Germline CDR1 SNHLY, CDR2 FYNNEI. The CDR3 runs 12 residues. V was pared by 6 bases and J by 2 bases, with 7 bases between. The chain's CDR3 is CASRSDQETQYF. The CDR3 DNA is TGTGCCAGCAGGTCAGATCAAGAGACCCAGTACTTC.

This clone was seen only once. As DNA, the CDR3 is TGTGCCAGCAGTGAAATAGTGACAGCTTACTCTGGAAACACCATATATTTT. Its translation: CASSEIVTAYSGNTIYF. The chain recombines TRBV6-1 with TRBJ1-3; tentatively, D is TRBD1 (5 bases). V was trimmed by 2 bases and J by 0 bases, leaving 14 bases between them. This CDR3 region has 17 residues. Per germline, CDR1 MNHNS and CDR2 SASEGT.

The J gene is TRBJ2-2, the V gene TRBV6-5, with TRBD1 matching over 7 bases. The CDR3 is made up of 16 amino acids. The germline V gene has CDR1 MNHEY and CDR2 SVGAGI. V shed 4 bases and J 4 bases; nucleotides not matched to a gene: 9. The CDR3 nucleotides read TGTGCCAGCAGTTCGCGTCAGGGGGTTGGCACCGGGGAGCTGTTTTTT. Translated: CASSSRQGVGTGELFF.

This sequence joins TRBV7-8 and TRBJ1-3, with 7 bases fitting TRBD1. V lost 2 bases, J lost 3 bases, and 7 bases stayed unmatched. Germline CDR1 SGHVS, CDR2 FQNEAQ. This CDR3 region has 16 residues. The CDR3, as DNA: TGTGCCAGCAGCTTAACGGAGACAGGGTTTGGAAACACCATATATTTT. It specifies CASSLTETGFGNTIYF.

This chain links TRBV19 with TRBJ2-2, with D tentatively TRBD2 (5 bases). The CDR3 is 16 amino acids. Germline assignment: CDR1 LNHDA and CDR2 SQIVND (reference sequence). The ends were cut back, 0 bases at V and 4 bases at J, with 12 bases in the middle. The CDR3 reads CASSIDFRRVTGELFF. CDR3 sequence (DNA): TGTGCCAGTAGTATAGATTTCAGGCGGGTCACCGGGGAGCTGTTTTTT.

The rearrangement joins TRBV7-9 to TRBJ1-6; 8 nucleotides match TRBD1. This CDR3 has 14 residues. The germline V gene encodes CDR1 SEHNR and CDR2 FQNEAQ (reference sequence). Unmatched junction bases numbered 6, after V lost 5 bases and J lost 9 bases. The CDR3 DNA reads TGTGCCAGCAGCCTGGACAGGGTGGCTTCACCCCTCCACTTT. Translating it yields CASSLDRVASPLHF.

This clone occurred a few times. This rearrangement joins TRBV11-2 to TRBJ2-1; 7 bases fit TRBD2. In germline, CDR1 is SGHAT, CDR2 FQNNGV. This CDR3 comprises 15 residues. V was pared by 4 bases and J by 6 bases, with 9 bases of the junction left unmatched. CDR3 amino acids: CASSSGLVYSNEQFF. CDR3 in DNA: TGTGCCAGCAGCTCCGGACTAGTTTATTCCAATGAGCAGTTCTTC.

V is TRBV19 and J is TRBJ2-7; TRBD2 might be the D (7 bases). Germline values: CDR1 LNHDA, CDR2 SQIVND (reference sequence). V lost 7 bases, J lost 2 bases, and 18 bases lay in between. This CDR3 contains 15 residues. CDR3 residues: CASNLGGAGTYEQYV. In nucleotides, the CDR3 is TGTGCCAGTAATCTGGGGGGGGCGGGAACCTACGAGCAGTACGTC.

Here the CDR3 reads CASSRASPGQKYGYTF. In DNA, the CDR3 is TGTGCCAGCAGCCGAGCTAGCCCGGGACAGAAATATGGCTACACCTTC. V usage is TRBV11-2 and J usage is TRBJ1-2; 7 positions agree with TRBD1. The length of the CDR3 is 16 residues. Germline V gene lookup returns CDR1 SGHAT and CDR2 FQNNGV. J gave up 5 bases and V 5 bases, and 14 bases lay outside the gene matches.

The CDR3 region is CASLYRATSSGNTIYF. CDR3 DNA sequence: TGTGCCAGTTTGTACAGGGCTACGAGCTCTGGAAACACCATATATTTT. The chain combines TRBV2 with TRBJ1-3, with a tentative D call TRBD1 (6 bases). CDR1 and CDR2 (germline): SNHLY, FYNNEI. Between the trimmed V and J ends, which lost 9 bases and 0 bases, there was a span of 18 bases. The length of the CDR3 is 16 residues.

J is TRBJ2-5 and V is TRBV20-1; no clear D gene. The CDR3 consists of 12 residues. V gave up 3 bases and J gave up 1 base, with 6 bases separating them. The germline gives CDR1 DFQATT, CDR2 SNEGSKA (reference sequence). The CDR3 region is CSASQFQETQYF. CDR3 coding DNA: TGCAGTGCTAGTCAGTTCCAAGAGACCCAGTACTTC.

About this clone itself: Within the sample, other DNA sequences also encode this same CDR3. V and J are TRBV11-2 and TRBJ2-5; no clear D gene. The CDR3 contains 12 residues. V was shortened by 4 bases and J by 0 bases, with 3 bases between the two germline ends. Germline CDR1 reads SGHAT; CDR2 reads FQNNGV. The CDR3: CASSSYQETQYF. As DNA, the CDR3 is TGTGCCAGCAGCTCGTACCAAGAGACCCAGTACTTC.

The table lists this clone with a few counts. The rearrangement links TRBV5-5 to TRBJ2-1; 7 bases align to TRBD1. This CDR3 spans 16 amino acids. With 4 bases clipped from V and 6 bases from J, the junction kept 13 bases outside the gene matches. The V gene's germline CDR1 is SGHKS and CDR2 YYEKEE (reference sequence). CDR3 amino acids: CASSQRGDRGVNEQFF. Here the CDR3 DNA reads TGTGCCAGCAGCCAAAGAGGGGACAGAGGCGTCAATGAGCAGTTCTTC.